This T cell receptor beta chain was captured by sequencing in a study of T cell repertoires in cytomegalovirus infection. About the study: Through public TCR beta signatures, both CMV infection and matching HLA type were indicated.

Regarding the study as a whole: The response measured ex vivo was dominated by TCR beta clonotypes (HLA-C-restricted and CMV-specific).

TCRdb analysed the reads with MiXCR anew, one entry per CDR3 protein. The repertoire includes about 830,000 distinct CDR3 sequences, 30% to 35% of them detected once, and around 11% sits in the top ten. A note on this clonotype: The antigen is unknown. The conserved phenylalanine or tryptophan normally closing the CDR3 is absent here, so this likely arose from a read error.

V dropped 5 bases and J dropped 2 bases, with 13 bases sitting between them. Germline V CDR1 and CDR2: SEHNR, FQNEAQ (reference sequence). The CDR3 is 15 residues long. The sequence was collected from a human donor in good health (CMV status not recorded). Some clones in this sample may be carry-over from other donors' samples. Specimen: cultured CD8+ T cells from PBMCs, collected from culture after CMV antigen stimulation. The genes are TRBV7-9 and TRBJ2-1, with D possibly matching TRBD1 (7 bases). The CDR3 DNA follows: TGTGCCAGCAGCCTCCAGGGGGGCCCCTACAATGAGCAGTTCCTC. Translating gives CASSLQGGPYNEQFL.